One and the same sample provided the 27 T cell receptor beta chains below, sequenced in a study of cytomegalovirus exposure and HLA in healthy donors. In the PCR, 60 Vbeta and 13 Jbeta primers were used. Sequencing used immunoSEQ multiplex PCR; TCRdb keeps in-frame clones, though not all of them. The table shows roughly 120,000 clones, with about four fifths occurring only once. Specimen: PBMCs. Receptors originate from a female donor in good health and CMV-seropositive.

The rearrangement uses TRBV19 and TRBJ1-6, with D perhaps TRBD1 (5 bases). Trimming cost V 5 bases and J 7 bases, with 18 bases left between them. CDR1 is LNHDA and CDR2 is SQIVND in the germline V gene (reference sequence). The CDR3 extends over 16 amino acids. The CDR3 nucleotides are TGTGCCAGTAGTCGGCAGGGAATCCCATTAAATTCACCCCTCCACTTT. It is translated as CASSRQGIPLNSPLHF.

The genes are TRBV11-2 and TRBJ2-3, with no clear D. The germline V and J ends were trimmed by 5 bases and 2 bases, with 11 bases remaining between them. Germline V gene lookup returns CDR1 SGHAT and CDR2 FQNNGV. The CDR3 has 14 residues. The CDR3 DNA reads as TGTGCCAGCAGCCCGAGGATCCTCACAGATACGCAGTATTTT. It is translated as CASSPRILTDTQYF.

The rearrangement links TRBV19 to TRBJ1-2, with TRBD1 identical over 8 bases. Germline CDR1 and CDR2: LNHDA and SQIVND (reference sequence). The length of the CDR3 is 15 residues. After removal of 5 bases from V and 0 bases from J, the junction contained 5 bases not matched to a gene. The CDR3 coding sequence is TGTGCCAGTAGTTACTTGGGACAGGCTAACTATGGCTACACCTTC. It translates to CASSYLGQANYGYTF.

The V and J genes are TRBV27 and TRBJ2-1, with 14 bases that match TRBD2. The ends lost 5 bases at V and 0 bases at J; junction bases unmatched: 3. The germline CDR1 and CDR2 sequences are MNHEY and SMNVEV (reference sequence). The CDR3 runs 17 residues. Here the CDR3 reads CASSGTSGGHSYNEQFF. CDR3 sequence (DNA): TGTGCCAGCAGTGGGACTAGCGGGGGCCACTCCTACAATGAGCAGTTCTTC.

This rearrangement joins TRBV5-1 to TRBJ1-1; D gene unclear. The CDR3 is made up of 13 amino acids. Germline V gives CDR1 SGHRS, CDR2 YFSETQ. The ends were cut back, 0 bases at V and 8 bases at J, with 11 bases in the middle. The CDR3 nucleotides are TGCGCCAGCAGCTTGGTGGGAGGGCAAGAAGCTTTCTTT. This encodes CASSLVGGQEAFF.

CDR3 loop: CASSPGGGGNQPQHF. CDR3 sequence (DNA): TGTGCCAGCAGTCCCGGCGGGGGGGGCAATCAGCCCCAGCATTTT. The chain recombines TRBV27 with TRBJ1-5, with D perhaps matching TRBD1 (5 bases). CDR3 size: 15 residues. Trimming took 5 bases from V and 2 from J, leaving 13 bases between them. Germline lookup yields CDR1 MNHEY and CDR2 SMNVEV (reference sequence).

The chain is built from TRBV28 and TRBJ1-5, with D maybe TRBD1 (5 bases). The CDR3 spans 16 residues. Trimming left V 3 bases short and J 2 bases short, with 14 bases between. Germline lookup yields CDR1 MDHEN and CDR2 SYDVKM. The CDR3 reads CASSFRGAPGNQPQHF. In DNA form, the CDR3 reads TGTGCCAGCAGTTTTAGGGGCGCCCCGGGCAATCAGCCCCAGCATTTT.

The rearrangement joins TRBV29-1 to TRBJ2-7; 7 bases are a match to TRBD1. Trimming at V came to 6 bases and at J to 6 bases, leaving 11 bases not matched to a gene. The CDR3 sequence is 13 residues long. CDR1 and CDR2 from the germline V gene are SQVTM and ANQGSEA. CDR3 protein: CSVRQGDPTEQYF. The CDR3 DNA is TGCAGCGTAAGACAGGGAGACCCTACCGAGCAGTACTTC.

The CDR3 here is CASSLRGRGPSEQYF. Written as DNA, the CDR3 is TGTGCCAGCAGTTTAAGAGGACGGGGTCCCTCCGAGCAGTACTTC. The chain employs TRBV28 and TRBJ2-7; D possibly corresponds to TRBD2 (5 bases). Germline V gene lookup returns CDR1 MDHEN and CDR2 SYDVKM. This CDR3 contains 15 residues. The ends were cut back, 2 bases at V and 6 bases at J, with 17 bases in the middle.

This clone has just one count. Other DNA sequences within the sample encode an identical CDR3. This chain connects TRBV18 to TRBJ1-1; possibly TRBD1 for D (5 bases). Trimming pared 3 bases from V and 3 bases from J, leaving 8 bases between. The length of the CDR3 is 13 residues. Germline V CDR1 and CDR2: KGHSH, LQKENI. CDR3 amino acids: CASSPRGDTEAFF. CDR3 DNA: TGTGCCAGCTCACCGCGGGGGGACACTGAAGCTTTCTTT.

The chain couples TRBV7-3 to TRBJ2-1; D is unclear. V was clipped by 4 bases and J by 4 bases, with 20 bases between them. CDR1 SGHTA and CDR2 FQGTGA come from the germline V gene. The CDR3 runs to 17 residues. This CDR3 is CASSSRPGPTSYNEQFF. Written as DNA, the CDR3 is TGTGCCAGCAGCTCCCGACCGGGTCCCACATCATACAATGAGCAGTTCTTC.

This clone is a singleton in its sample. The chain links TRBV5-1 to TRBJ1-4, with 7 bases identical to TRBD1. The germline CDR1 and CDR2 sequences are SGHRS and YFSETQ. Trimming removed 4 bases from V and 8 bases from J; junction bases left unmatched: 17. The CDR3 length is 17 residues. Here the CDR3 reads CASSPRGEGAGREKLFF. In nucleotides, the CDR3 is TGCGCCAGCAGCCCGCGTGGAGAGGGGGCCGGGAGAGAAAAACTGTTTTTT.

The chain has TRBV28 and TRBJ1-2; weak D call: TRBD1 (6 bases). Looked up from germline, CDR1 is MDHEN and CDR2 is SYDVKM. The ends were cut back, 6 bases at V and 4 bases at J, with 24 bases in the middle. This CDR3 is 17 amino acids long. CDR3 sequence (DNA): TGTGCCAGCAGCCTCACTTCCTTACAGGGAGGGGGCTATGGCTACACCTTC. Translating it yields CASSLTSLQGGGYGYTF.

V is TRBV2 and J is TRBJ2-1; TRBD2 matches 13 bases. In germline, CDR1 is SNHLY, CDR2 FYNNEI. V was clipped by 5 bases and J by 7 bases; unmatched bases: 2. This CDR3 has 14 residues. This chain's CDR3 is CASSPTSGGNEQFF. In DNA, the CDR3 is TGTGCCAGCAGTCCGACTAGCGGGGGGAATGAGCAGTTCTTC. The variable domain in full, with the rest retrieved from reference TRBV2 and TRBJ2-1, is EPEVTQTPSHQVTQMGQEVILRCVPISNHLYFYWYRQILGQKVEFLVSFYNNEISEKSEIFDDQFSVERPDGSNFTLKIRSTKLEDSAMYFCASSPTSGGNEQFFGPGTRLTVL.

This chain uses TRBV7-8 with TRBJ2-7, with TRBD1 matching over 9 bases. CDR1 SGHVS and CDR2 FQNEAQ come from the germline V gene. Unmatched junction bases numbered 4, after V lost 3 bases and J lost 7 bases. The CDR3 loop spans 13 amino acids. CDR3: CASSFGQGREQYF. The CDR3 nucleotides read TGTGCCAGCAGCTTCGGACAGGGGAGGGAGCAGTACTTC. Full variable domain (remainder filled in from reference TRBV7-8 and TRBJ2-7): GAGVSQSPRYKVAKRGQDVALRCDPISGHVSLFWYQQALGQGPEFLTYFQNEAQLDKSGLPSDRFFAERPEGSVSTLKIQRTQQEDSAVYLCASSFGQGREQYFGPGTRLTVT.

This chain links TRBV6-6 with TRBJ1-2; D uncertain. Between the trimmed V and J ends, which lost 7 bases and 6 bases, there was a span of 24 bases. The CDR3 runs to 16 residues. Germline V gives CDR1 MNHNY, CDR2 SVGAGI (reference sequence). CDR3 sequence reads: CASTPGSPFWGDGYTF. The DNA for the CDR3 is TGTGCCAGCACCCCGGGATCGCCCTTCTGGGGAGATGGCTACACCTTC.

The V and J genes are TRBV7-2 and TRBJ2-1; a possible D gene is TRBD1 (6 bases). There are 13 residues in the CDR3. Germline CDR1 and CDR2: SGHTA and FQGNSA. Trimming pared 1 base from V and 11 bases from J, leaving 12 bases between. CDR3 sequence (DNA): TGTGCCAGCAGCTTAGATCAAGGACAGCAGCAGTTCTTC. Its translation: CASSLDQGQQQFF.

The chain links TRBV5-6 to TRBJ1-4; TRBD1 matches at 8 bases. This CDR3 is built from 15 residues. The J segment lost 7 bases and the V segment lost 2 bases, leaving 7 bases of the junction unmatched. The germline V gene encodes CDR1 SGHDT and CDR2 YYEEEE. The CDR3 DNA is TGTGCCAGCAGCTTTTTCGGACAGGGTGGTGAAAAACTGTTTTTT. This translates into CASSFFGQGGEKLFF. The full variable domain, with the rest looked up from reference TRBV5-6 and TRBJ1-4, is DAGVTQSPTHLIKTRGQQVTLRCSPKSGHDTVSWYQQALGQGPQFIFQYYEEEERQRGNFPDRFSGHQFPNYSSELNVNALLLGDSALYLCASSFFGQGGEKLFFGSGTQLSVL.

The V and J genes are TRBV27 and TRBJ2-1, with D maybe TRBD2 (6 bases). This CDR3 comprises 17 residues. Germline CDR1 and CDR2: MNHEY and SMNVEV (reference sequence). Trimming shortened V by 4 bases and J by 4 bases, and 20 bases separated the two germline ends. The CDR3 loop reads CASSSRAGIVYYNEQFF. CDR3 DNA sequence: TGTGCCAGCAGTTCAAGGGCGGGGATCGTCTATTACAATGAGCAGTTCTTC.

The CDR3 reads CASSPQGGTEAFF. The CDR3 bases are TGCGCCAGCAGCCCACAGGGTGGGACTGAAGCTTTCTTT. This chain links TRBV5-1 with TRBJ1-1, with a possible D match to TRBD1 (6 bases). Trimming stripped 4 bases from V and 5 bases from J, with 12 bases between. The CDR3 is made up of 13 amino acids. Germline V CDR1 and CDR2: SGHRS, YFSETQ.

This rearrangement joins TRBV5-1 to TRBJ2-1; the match to TRBD1 covers 12 bases. The CDR3 covers 16 residues. Germline values: CDR1 SGHRS, CDR2 YFSETQ. V was clipped by 3 bases and J by 2 bases; unmatched bases: 3. CDR3 DNA sequence: TGCGCCAGCAGCTCGGGACAGGGGGCTCCCTACAATGAGCAGTTCTTC. Its protein is CASSSGQGAPYNEQFF.

The gene calls are TRBV4-2 and TRBJ2-6; 8 nucleotides line up with TRBD1. The CDR3 covers 18 residues. Trimming cost V 8 bases and J 0 bases; bases outside gene matches: 12. Per germline, CDR1 LGHNA and CDR2 YNFKEQ. CDR3 coding DNA: TGTGCCAGCGGCCCGACGGGACAGGCCCCCTCTGGGGCCAACGTCCTGACTTTC. It translates to CASGPTGQAPSGANVLTF.

The DNA of the CDR3 is TGTGCCTGGAATCCGACAGGGGCGAATCAGCCCCAGCATTTT. Protein: CAWNPTGANQPQHF. The gene calls are TRBV30 and TRBJ1-5; TRBD1 agrees at 8 bases. The germline CDR1 and CDR2 sequences are GTSNPN and SVGIG (reference sequence). With V trimmed by 4 bases and J by 4 bases, 6 bases remained unmatched. The CDR3 totals 14 residues.

This chain uses TRBV6-1 with TRBJ1-5; D might be TRBD1 (5 bases). The germline gives CDR1 MNHNS, CDR2 SASEGT. Trimming pared 6 bases from V and 2 bases from J, leaving 8 bases between. The CDR3 is 13 amino acids. CDR3 amino acids: CASRQDGNQPQHF. The CDR3 DNA reads as TGTGCCAGCAGACAGGATGGCAATCAGCCCCAGCATTTT.

In its sample, this clone was seen a few times. The J gene is TRBJ1-2, the V gene TRBV9; a weak D match, TRBD1 (5 bases). CDR1 is SGDLS and CDR2 is YYNGEE in the germline V gene. CDR3 size: 13 residues. V was cut by 3 bases and J by 1 base, with 7 bases left in between. The CDR3 is CASSAGGNYGYTF. The CDR3 coding sequence is TGTGCCAGCAGCGCCGGGGGTAACTATGGCTACACCTTC.

This chain links TRBV7-3 with TRBJ2-2; 8 bases are a match to TRBD1. The junction had 6 bases not matched to a gene; V was cut back by 6 bases and J by 0 bases. This CDR3 comprises 16 residues. In germline, CDR1 is SGHTA, CDR2 FQGTGA. This chain's CDR3 is CASSRQGRPNTGELFF. The CDR3 bases are TGTGCCAGCAGTCGACAGGGGCGACCGAACACCGGGGAGCTGTTTTTT.

The chain links TRBV11-2 to TRBJ2-7; 7 bases are a match to TRBD1. The J segment lost 7 bases and the V segment lost 3 bases, leaving 6 bases of the junction unmatched. Germline V gives CDR1 SGHAT, CDR2 FQNNGV. The CDR3 extends over 13 amino acids. This chain's CDR3 is CASSFPGGGEQYF. CDR3 in DNA: TGTGCCAGCAGCTTTCCAGGGGGTGGGGAGCAGTACTTC.